The source of this TCR beta chain is a study of CXCR3-negative and CXCR3-positive naive CD8 T cells. Study-level results: Against CXCR3-negative naive cells, CXCR3-positive naive cells showed more hydrophobic TRB CDR3s. Sequencing showed both naive subsets with comparably high diversity, and memory CD8+ cells much lower.

The authors made the TRB cDNA libraries by 5' RACE using UMI labels. TCRdb reprocessed the 5' RACE reads and stores each CDR3 protein as one record, lacking DNA. In total, the table holds about 98,000 distinct CDR3 sequences. About this clonotype itself: Its matching antigen is unknown.

The CDR3 loop spans 13 amino acids. Per the germline V gene, CDR1 is SGHRS and CDR2 is YFSETQ. The gene calls are TRBV5-1 and TRBJ2-5; the D call from TCRdb, TRBD1, cannot be confirmed without DNA. The sample consisted of naive CXCR3+ CD8+ T cells from blood. Subset in this sample: CD45RO-CCR7+CD27+CD95- naive CD8+ T cells expressing CXCR3 (TNR3+). This receptor was taken from a human donor in good health. Some clones in this sample may be carry-over from other donors' samples. Here the CDR3 reads CASSTDGVEAQYF.